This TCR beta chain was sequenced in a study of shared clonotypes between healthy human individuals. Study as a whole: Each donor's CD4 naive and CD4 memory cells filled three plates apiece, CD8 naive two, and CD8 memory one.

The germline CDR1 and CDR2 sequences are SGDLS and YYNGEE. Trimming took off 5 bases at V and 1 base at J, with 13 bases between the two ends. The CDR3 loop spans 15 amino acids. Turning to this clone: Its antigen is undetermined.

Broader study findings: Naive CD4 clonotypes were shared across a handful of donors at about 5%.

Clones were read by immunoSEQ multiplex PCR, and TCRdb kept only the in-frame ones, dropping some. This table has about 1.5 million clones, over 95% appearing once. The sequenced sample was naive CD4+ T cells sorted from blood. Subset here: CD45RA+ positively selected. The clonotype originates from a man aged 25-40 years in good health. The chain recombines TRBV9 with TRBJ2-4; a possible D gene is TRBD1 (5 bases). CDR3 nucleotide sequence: TGTGCCAGCAGTCAAACAGGTTCTGCCAAAAACATTCAGTACTTC. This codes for CASSQTGSAKNIQYF.